Listed below are T cell receptor beta chains from one sample, sequenced in a study of T cell repertoires in cytomegalovirus infection. TCRdb reanalysed the reads using MiXCR and keeps one entry per CDR3 protein. The sample lists around 530,000 distinct CDR3 sequences, less than 30% occurring once. Sequenced sample: PBMCs. The receptors here all came from a human donor in good health (CMV status not recorded). Some clones in this sample may be carry-over from other donors' samples. Each CDR3 is given with its conserved first and last residue. The size of a clone is reported for some rows only, either as once, few or many, or as a class for expanded clones.

-	TRBV27	TRBJ1-5	CASSLGGNGNQPQHF
-	TRBV6-6	TRBJ2-7	CASTGLAGEVEQYF
once	TRBV28	TRBJ1-4	CASSLGTAEKLFF
-	TRBV3-1	TRBJ2-5	CASSQRGTGETQYF
-	TRBV4-2	TRBJ1-4	CASSQDVGTKTEKLFF
many	TRBV7-3	TRBJ2-1	CASSLFPPWAPGRNEQFF
few	TRBV24-1	TRBJ2-1	CATSDLQGSGRINEQFF
few	TRBV2	TRBJ2-1	CASSDRNHRRNEQFF
-	TRBV7-9	TRBJ1-5	CASSRTGGSDQPQHF
-	TRBV27	TRBJ2-1	CASSPGLATNEQFF
-	TRBV29-1	TRBJ1-2	CSVTDFDAGGYGYTF
many	TRBV7-2	TRBJ1-5	CASSFVLGPNQPQHF
-	TRBV27	TRBJ2-5	CASNFVRPGLGETQYF
-	TRBV4-1	TRBJ2-7	CASSQDRDEQYF
many	TRBV7-2	TRBJ2-5	CASSLAGGPLETQYF
-	TRBV29-1	TRBJ2-6	CSVETPVGLAGEGSGANVLTF
-	TRBV20-1	TRBJ1-4	CSARERALGKLFF
-	TRBV6-8	TRBJ2-6	CASKATVLAANVLTF
-	TRBV5-6	TRBJ1-2	CASSSIQGYGYTF
few	TRBV7-9	TRBJ1-1	CASSLEPGRNTEAFF
-	TRBV12-3/TRBV12-4	TRBJ2-3	CASSFVLAADTQYF
-	TRBV7-8	TRBJ2-7	CASSLDIMSSYEQYF
many	TRBV12-3/TRBV12-4	TRBJ1-2	CASSPGTGHLGYTF
few	TRBV6-2/TRBV6-3	TRBJ1-1	CASTQRLSRATEAFF
-	TRBV7-2	TRBJ2-7	CASSRTRQPAHIHEQYF
many	TRBV7-9	TRBJ1-2	CASNKNSRRSTAGVNGYTF
-	TRBV7-9	TRBJ2-1	CASSWTTSGRGPYNEQFF
few	TRBV7-6	TRBJ2-2	CASSPTTSGRGGELFF
-	TRBV4-1	TRBJ1-4	CASSQVRGEELFF
-	TRBV6-2/TRBV6-3	TRBJ2-7	CASSSGGNSYEQYF
-	TRBV20-1	TRBJ1-5	CSAADRQQPQHF
-	TRBV20-1	TRBJ2-3	CSARGTGLASSTDTQYF
once	TRBV4-1	TRBJ2-3	CASSQLLAVRTDTQYF
few	TRBV27	TRBJ2-2	CASSFSHPTVGELFF
-	TRBV2	TRBJ2-5	CASSEQGGWGETQYF
-	TRBV28	TRBJ2-2	CATSRDRVKGGELFF
few	TRBV3-1	TRBJ1-4	CASSQGMRQINEKLFF
-	TRBV10-3	TRBJ2-7	CAISESNGEQYF
many	TRBV7-2	TRBJ1-1	CASSLVLGRVNTEAFF
-	TRBV12-3/TRBV12-4	TRBJ2-7	CASSSGHHYEQYF
-	TRBV15	TRBJ2-2	CATSRASANTGELFF
many	TRBV7-8	TRBJ2-7	CASSPRRTAGLAGWGEQYF
-	TRBV23-1	TRBJ1-2	CASRADSEQIPFGYTF
-	TRBV6-5	TRBJ2-1	CASSQNLAGEGNEQFF
few	TRBV7-3	TRBJ2-1	CASSPRGLAGSYDEQFF
once	TRBV7-9	TRBJ1-2	CASTFFLARSGDGYTF
-	TRBV20-1	TRBJ2-7	CSAKTSLSSYEQYF
many	TRBV11-3	TRBJ2-2	CASSLGGPGELFF
-	TRBV2	TRBJ1-6	CASESGEGVHNSPLHF
few	TRBV6-2/TRBV6-3	TRBJ1-1	CASSYRTVGNTEAFF
few	TRBV2	TRBJ1-2	CASERDRGYGYTF
-	TRBV6-5	TRBJ2-5	CASRPGEAATQYF
many	TRBV7-2	TRBJ2-3	CASSLRRNSGVTSNTQYF
-	TRBV11-2	TRBJ2-3	CASSEPTMDTQYF
few	TRBV6-1	TRBJ2-5	CASSVYGQGTQETQYF
-	TRBV5-6	TRBJ2-3	CASTRTSGGGTDTQYF
many	TRBV7-2	TRBJ2-3	CASSSGEREFITDTQYF
-	TRBV29-1	TRBJ1-5	CSVDTQPGQPQHF
few	TRBV29-1	TRBJ2-5	CSVEPGLAVAQYF
-	TRBV28	TRBJ1-6	CASSSTGLEDSPLHF